This TCR beta chain was captured by sequencing in a study of shared clonotypes between healthy human individuals. General study findings and limits: Rarefaction analysis demonstrated incomplete sorted-subset sequencing notwithstanding large depth. Non-shared clonotypes showed lower generation probabilities than clonotypes common to all four donors. The naive CD4 repertoires of several donors were compared, and about 5% of clonotypes were shared. Across subsets, estimated richness was generally greater for naive than for memory populations.

Libraries were prepared by immunoSEQ multiplex PCR; TCRdb keeps only in-frame clonotypes and omits some of them. The table has approximately 840,000 clones, just over 95% seen once; the top ten hold roughly 0.23%. About this clone: Its antigen is still unknown.

CD8 cells regarded as naive lacked CD45RO, were positively chosen for CCR7, and omitted terminally differentiated effector memory CD45RA+ cells. Trimming pared 7 bases from V and 0 bases from J, leaving 10 bases between. The CDR3 is made up of 13 amino acids. Germline assignment: CDR1 GTSNPN and CDR2 SVGIG (reference sequence). Sequenced sample: naive CD8+ T cells sorted from blood. This clonotype was sampled from a man aged 30 to 39 in good health. The chain is built from TRBV30 and TRBJ1-5, with D possibly matching TRBD1 (6 bases). CDR3 sequence: CAYDRSSNQPQHF. In DNA form, the CDR3 reads TGTGCCTACGACAGGAGTAGCAATCAGCCCCAGCATTTT.